This is a list of T cell receptor beta chains from one sample in a study of CD8 T cells in Susac syndrome. Via MiXCR, TCRdb re-called the immunoSEQ multiplex PCR reads, giving one row per CDR3 protein. The data show around 200,000 distinct CDR3 sequences, with about 95% seen just once and approximately 0.1% held by the top ten. Input material: CD4+ T cells from PBMCs. These receptor sequences come from a human donor in good health. Both conserved end residues are part of each CDR3. The D gene is left open where the match is weak. The size of a clone is reported for some rows only, either as once, few or many, or as a class for expanded clones.

D | J | V | size | CDR3 | DNA
. | TRBJ2-3 | TRBV29-1 | . | CSVASGDTQYF | TGCAGCGTCGCCTCCGGAGATACGCAGTATTTT
TRBD1 | TRBJ1-5 | TRBV5-1 | . | CASSDRADGEPQHF | TGCGCCAGCAGCGACAGGGCGGATGGGGAGCCCCAGCATTTT
. | TRBJ2-7 | TRBV18 | once | CASSPRAVSLGSEQYF | TGTGCCAGCTCACCAAGGGCTGTTTCATTAGGGAGCGAGCAGTACTTC
. | TRBJ2-2 | TRBV11-1 | . | CASSLSVGTHTGELFF | TGTGCCAGCAGCTTAAGTGTAGGGACTCACACCGGGGAGCTGTTTTTT
. | TRBJ1-1 | TRBV11-2 | . | CASIRRREAFF | TGTGCCAGCATCCGGAGGAGGGAAGCTTTCTTT
TRBD2 | TRBJ2-5 | TRBV5-1 | . | CASSRSGEETQYF | TGCGCCAGCAGCCGGAGCGGGGAAGAGACCCAGTACTTC
TRBD1 | TRBJ1-5 | TRBV3-1 | once | CASSQLQGANQPQHF | TGTGCCAGCAGCCAACTACAGGGGGCCAATCAGCCCCAGCATTTT
. | TRBJ2-7 | TRBV20-1 | . | CSAGEIEQYF | TGCAGTGCTGGAGAGATCGAGCAGTACTTC
. | TRBJ2-5 | TRBV3-1 | . | CASSQDQSGGTQYF | TGTGCCAGCAGCCAAGACCAGTCCGGTGGGACCCAGTACTTC
. | TRBJ2-1 | TRBV5-1 | few | CASSLEGSYNEQFF | TGTGCCAGCAGCTTAGAGGGCTCCTACAATGAGCAGTTCTTC
. | TRBJ2-5 | TRBV28 | . | CASSFGGIREETQYF | TGTGCCAGCAGTTTTGGCGGGATAAGGGAAGAGACCCAGTACTTC
TRBD2 | TRBJ2-3 | TRBV7-2 | . | CASSVTSGGTDTQYF | TGTGCCAGCAGCGTCACTAGCGGGGGCACAGATACGCAGTATTTT
. | TRBJ1-1 | TRBV30 | . | CAWSRGRGANTEAFF | TGTGCCTGGAGTAGAGGGAGAGGGGCGAACACTGAAGCTTTCTTT
TRBD1 | TRBJ2-5 | TRBV9 | . | CASSDNDRGQTQYF | TGTGCCAGCAGCGACAACGACAGGGGTCAGACCCAGTACTTC
TRBD1 | TRBJ1-1 | TRBV4-3 | . | CASSRARTGGQEAFF | TGCGCCAGCAGCCGGGCTAGGACAGGGGGGCAAGAAGCTTTCTTT
. | TRBJ2-1 | TRBV30 | once | CAWSVIPGGGYNEQFF | TGTGCCTGGAGTGTGATCCCAGGGGGGGGGTACAATGAGCAGTTCTTC
. | TRBJ1-5 | TRBV5-6 | . | CASSWGHSNQPQHF | TGTGCCAGCAGCTGGGGACATAGCAATCAGCCCCAGCATTTT
. | TRBJ1-2 | TRBV9 | . | CASSPEPPGQSTVYGYTF | TGTGCCAGCAGCCCGGAACCACCAGGCCAGAGTACAGTCTATGGCTACACCTTC
. | TRBJ2-2 | TRBV6-5 | once | CASSYDTGLTGELFF | TGTGCCAGCAGTTACGACACAGGGTTAACCGGGGAGCTGTTTTTT
. | TRBJ2-5 | TRBV29-1 | . | CSVSTETQYF | TGCAGCGTTTCTACAGAGACCCAGTACTTC
. | TRBJ1-5 | TRBV7-9 | . | CASSLSTSNQPQHF | TGTGCCAGCAGCTTATCGACTAGCAATCAGCCCCAGCATTTT
TRBD1 | TRBJ2-5 | TRBV3-1 | . | CASVPRDRGQETQYF | TGTGCCAGCGTTCCCCGGGACAGGGGACAAGAGACCCAGTACTTC
TRBD2 | TRBJ2-7 | TRBV19 | . | CASNQGLTYEQYF | TGTGCCAGTAATCAGGGACTAACCTACGAGCAGTACTTC
. | TRBJ1-1 | TRBV5-1 | once | CASSLEGTQVVGTEAFF | TGCGCCAGCAGCTTGGAGGGGACTCAGGTGGTTGGCACTGAAGCTTTCTTT
. | TRBJ2-5 | TRBV19 | . | CASSMVEETQYF | TGTGCCAGTAGTATGGTTGAAGAGACCCAGTACTTC
TRBD2 | TRBJ2-1 | TRBV12-3/TRBV12-4 | . | CASSLPPAGGQKEQFF | TGTGCCAGCAGTTTACCCCCAGCGGGAGGCCAGAAGGAGCAGTTCTTC